A selection of T cell receptor beta chains follows, all from one sample in a study of blood T cell repertoires in COVID-19. Sequenced by immunoSEQ multiplex PCR; TCRdb stores in-frame clones only, minus some. The sample records about 83,000 clones, around 80% being singletons. The sequencing sample was made of peripheral blood. These receptors all stem from a woman of 80 years or more with active or convalescent COVID-19. Both conserved end residues are part of each CDR3. D genes are given only for firm matches. Some rows mark clone size as missing; the rest say once, few, many or name a class of expanded clone.

len | j_gene | abundance | v_gene | d_gene | CDR3nt | CDR3aa
16 | TRBJ1-2 | NA | TRBV10-3 | NA | TGTGCCATCAGTGAGTCGGGCAGCCCTTACAACTATGGCTACACCTTC | CAISESGSPYNYGYTF
16 | TRBJ1-5 | NA | TRBV6-2/TRBV6-3 | NA | TGTGCCAGCAGTTACGGAGAAAGAGGGACTTTTCAGCCCCAGCATTTT | CASSYGERGTFQPQHF
16 | TRBJ1-5 | NA | TRBV6-2/TRBV6-3 | NA | TGTGCCAGCAGTTACGTCGGCAGGGCTGGCAATCAGCCCCAGCATTTT | CASSYVGRAGNQPQHF
14 | TRBJ2-3 | NA | TRBV6-5 | TRBD1 | TGTGCCAGCAGTTACGGGACAGACACAGATACGCAGTATTTT | CASSYGTDTDTQYF
16 | TRBJ2-1 | NA | TRBV5-1 | TRBD2 | TGCGCCAGCAGCCCTCTGACTAGCGGGGGATCAGATGAGCAGTTCTTC | CASSPLTSGGSDEQFF
15 | TRBJ1-4 | NA | TRBV7-9 | NA | TGTGCCAGCAGCTTAGCACAGGCAACTAATGAAAAACTGTTTTTT | CASSLAQATNEKLFF
13 | TRBJ1-4 | NA | TRBV12-3/TRBV12-4 | NA | TGTGCCAGCAGCAGAGAAGGGGGTGAAAAACTGTTTTTT | CASSREGGEKLFF
14 | TRBJ2-2 | NA | TRBV6-6 | TRBD1 | TGTGCCAGCAACAGGGGGATTGACACCGGGGAGCTGTTTTTT | CASNRGIDTGELFF
13 | TRBJ1-6 | NA | TRBV30 | NA | TGTGCCTGGAGTGTAGGGAGGGATTCACCCCTCCACTTT | CAWSVGRDSPLHF
15 | TRBJ2-5 | NA | TRBV7-3 | NA | TGTGCCAGCAGCCCCTCACTCGCCCCCCAAGAGACCCAGTACTTC | CASSPSLAPQETQYF
15 | TRBJ2-2 | NA | TRBV5-4 | NA | TGTGCCAGCAGCGATGGGACACGGAACACCGGGGAGCTGTTTTTT | CASSDGTRNTGELFF
14 | TRBJ1-3 | NA | TRBV5-4 | TRBD1 | TGTGCCAGCAGCTTTACGGGACAGAGAAACACCATATATTTT | CASSFTGQRNTIYF
15 | TRBJ2-3 | NA | TRBV6-1 | NA | TGTGCCAGCAGTGAGCTGTGGACAGGCACAGATACGCAGTATTTT | CASSELWTGTDTQYF
15 | TRBJ2-3 | NA | TRBV19 | NA | TGTGCCAGTAGTGGCGGGATCTCTAGCACAGATACGCAGTATTTT | CASSGGISSTDTQYF
15 | TRBJ2-3 | NA | TRBV5-4 | TRBD2 | TGTGCCAGCAGCTCAGTAGCGGGGAGCACAGATACGCAGTATTTT | CASSSVAGSTDTQYF
22 | TRBJ2-3 | NA | TRBV19 | TRBD2 | TGTGCCAGTAGTATAGATCCCTCGGCTAGCGGGGACCCGCAAGGCAGGGCAGATACGCAGTATTTT | CASSIDPSASGDPQGRADTQYF
13 | TRBJ1-3 | NA | TRBV28 | NA | TGTGCCAGCGACGGGGGTCCGGGAAACACCATATATTTT | CASDGGPGNTIYF
14 | TRBJ1-1 | NA | TRBV9 | NA | TGTGCCAGCAGCCCCCAACCAACAGGGATTGAAGCTTTCTTT | CASSPQPTGIEAFF
17 | TRBJ2-5 | NA | TRBV7-2 | TRBD1 | TGTGCCAGCAGCCCCCCCCCGACAGGGGGCGGGCAAGAGACCCAGTACTTC | CASSPPPTGGGQETQYF
14 | TRBJ2-2 | NA | TRBV11-2 | NA | TGTGCCAGCAGCTCTGGACACCTCGACGGGGAGCTGTTTTTT | CASSSGHLDGELFF
14 | TRBJ1-1 | few | TRBV4-3 | NA | TGCGCCAGCAGCGGACACAGGGAGAACACTGAAGCTTTCTTT | CASSGHRENTEAFF
13 | TRBJ1-1 | NA | TRBV2 | NA | TGTGCCAGCAGAGTAGACCGGAGGGGTGAAGCTTTCTTT | CASRVDRRGEAFF
14 | TRBJ2-1 | NA | TRBV6-2/TRBV6-3 | TRBD2 | TGTGCCAGCAGTTACGTCGGCGGGGGTGGTGAGCAGTTCTTC | CASSYVGGGGEQFF
15 | TRBJ1-2 | NA | TRBV27 | NA | TGTGCCAGCAGTTTTACCGACAGACAAATCTATGGCTACACCTTC | CASSFTDRQIYGYTF
13 | TRBJ1-2 | NA | TRBV10-1 | NA | TGCGCCAGCAGTCCGGGACTGCAAGCTGGCTACACCTTC | CASSPGLQAGYTF
13 | TRBJ1-3 | NA | TRBV10-1 | NA | TGCGCCAGCAGTCAAGGACTCGGAAACACCATATATTTT | CASSQGLGNTIYF
16 | TRBJ2-3 | NA | TRBV4-1 | NA | TGCGCCAGCAGCCAAGCCCCCGGGGGTTACCAAGATACGCAGTATTTT | CASSQAPGGYQDTQYF
13 | TRBJ1-1 | NA | TRBV7-8 | NA | TGTGCCAGCAGCTTAGCGAGGAACACTGAAGCTTTCTTT | CASSLARNTEAFF
15 | TRBJ2-7 | NA | TRBV9 | TRBD2 | TGTGCCAGCAGCGTAGACACTAGCGGGGGCTACGAGCAGTACTTC | CASSVDTSGGYEQYF
14 | TRBJ1-5 | NA | TRBV6-5 | NA | TGTGCCAGCAGGGCAGAACATAGCAATCAGCCCCAGCATTTT | CASRAEHSNQPQHF
13 | TRBJ1-2 | few | TRBV11-2 | TRBD1 | TGTGCCAGCAGCCGAGCAGGGGGCTATGGCTACACCTTC | CASSRAGGYGYTF
17 | TRBJ2-7 | NA | TRBV14 | TRBD2 | TGTGCCAGCAGCCAAGATCCCCGGACTAGCGGATCCTACGAGCAGTACTTC | CASSQDPRTSGSYEQYF
15 | TRBJ1-2 | NA | TRBV28 | TRBD1 | TGTGCCAGCAGTTTATCCAAGGGGGCCGTTGATGGCTACACCTTC | CASSLSKGAVDGYTF
18 | TRBJ2-3 | NA | TRBV5-5 | TRBD2 | TGTGCCAGCAGCTTGGTTAGGGGACTAGCGGGGGCAGGAGATACGCAGTATTTT | CASSLVRGLAGAGDTQYF
16 | TRBJ1-4 | NA | TRBV18 | TRBD1 | TGTGCCAGCTCACCACGTACAGGGGCAACTAATGAAAAACTGTTTTTT | CASSPRTGATNEKLFF
14 | TRBJ2-3 | NA | TRBV5-4 | NA | TGTGCCAGCAGCACGGGAGAAATCACAGATACGCAGTATTTT | CASSTGEITDTQYF
15 | TRBJ2-3 | NA | TRBV29-1 | TRBD2 | TGCAGCGTTGAAGTAATCGGGGGGGTTCCCGGTACGCAGTATTTT | CSVEVIGGVPGTQYF
16 | TRBJ2-5 | NA | TRBV5-1 | TRBD2 | TGCGCCAGCAGCATATTAGCGGGGGCCCTTGAAGAGACCCAGTACTTC | CASSILAGALEETQYF
16 | TRBJ2-5 | NA | TRBV11-3 | NA | TGTGCCAGCAGCCGCATGGGGGGGGCGCACCAAGAGACCCAGTACTTC | CASSRMGGAHQETQYF
17 | TRBJ2-3 | NA | TRBV9 | TRBD2 | TGTGCCAGCAGCGGAGGGGATCTAGCGGGGGGCACAGATACGCAGTATTTT | CASSGGDLAGGTDTQYF
11 | TRBJ2-2 | few | TRBV29-1 | NA | TGCAGCGTGGGGGGGCCTGGGGAGCTGTTTTTT | CSVGGPGELFF
14 | TRBJ2-7 | NA | TRBV7-2 | TRBD1 | TGTGCCAGCAGCTTACGACAGGGGGACTACGAGCAGTACTTC | CASSLRQGDYEQYF
18 | TRBJ2-1 | NA | TRBV6-6 | TRBD2 | TGTGCCAGCAGTCGCGGACTAGCGGGGGGGTACTCCTACAATGAGCAGTTCTTC | CASSRGLAGGYSYNEQFF
15 | TRBJ2-7 | NA | TRBV6-1 | NA | TGTGCCAGCAGTGAAGCCACGGGACTTGGGTACGAGCAGTACTTC | CASSEATGLGYEQYF
15 | TRBJ1-4 | few | TRBV2 | NA | TGTGCCAGCAGCATCGACTTAGGTGAAAATGAAAAACTGTTTTTT | CASSIDLGENEKLFF
13 | TRBJ1-3 | NA | TRBV12-3/TRBV12-4 | NA | TGTGCCAGCAGTCAGGGAACTGGAAACACCATATATTTT | CASSQGTGNTIYF
14 | TRBJ1-2 | NA | TRBV28 | TRBD1 | TGTGCCAGCAGTGCTTCAGGGGGCTCGTCGGGCTACACCTTC | CASSASGGSSGYTF
15 | TRBJ2-7 | NA | TRBV23-1 | NA | TGCGCCAGCAGTCAAATTGGAGAGCACTGCCACGAGCAGTACTTC | CASSQIGEHCHEQYF
14 | TRBJ2-7 | NA | TRBV19 | NA | TGTGCCAGTAGTATACAGACTGGCTCCTACGAGCAGTACTTC | CASSIQTGSYEQYF